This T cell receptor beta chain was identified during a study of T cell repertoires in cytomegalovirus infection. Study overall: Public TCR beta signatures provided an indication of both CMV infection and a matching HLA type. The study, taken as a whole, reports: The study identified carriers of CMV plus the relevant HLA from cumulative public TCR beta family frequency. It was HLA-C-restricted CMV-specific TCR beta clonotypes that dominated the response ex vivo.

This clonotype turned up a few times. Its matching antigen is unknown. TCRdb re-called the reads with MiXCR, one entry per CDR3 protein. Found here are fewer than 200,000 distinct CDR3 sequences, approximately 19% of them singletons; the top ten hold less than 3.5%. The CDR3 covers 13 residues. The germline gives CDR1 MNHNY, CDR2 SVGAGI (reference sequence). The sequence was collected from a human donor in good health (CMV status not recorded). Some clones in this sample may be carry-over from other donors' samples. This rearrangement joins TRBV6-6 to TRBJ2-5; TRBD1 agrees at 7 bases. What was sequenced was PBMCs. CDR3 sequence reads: CAVNRGEGETQYF. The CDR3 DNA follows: TGTGCGGTTAACAGGGGAGAGGGGGAGACCCAGTACTTC.